Each of the 19 T cell receptor beta chains below was sequenced from the same sample in a study of T-cell memory formation after mild COVID-19. TCRdb re-analysed the 5' RACE reads in MiXCR, keeping a single row per CDR3 protein. This table has 300,000 to 350,000 distinct CDR3 sequences, around 13% appearing once. Material: PBMCs or a T cell subset sorted from them (not recorded which). These TCRs come from a man between 18 and 35 years old who had mild COVID-19 (a few samples of this study predate the infection). Cell type and time point are not known.

This clonotype was observed a handful of times. The chain combines TRBV7-2 with TRBJ2-3; a possible D gene is TRBD1 (5 bases). The V gene lost 7 bases and the J gene lost 0 bases, with 14 bases spanning the gap. Germline lookup yields CDR1 SGHTA and CDR2 FQGNSA. This CDR3 spans 15 amino acids. CDR3 residues: CASNKGARSTDTQYF. The CDR3 region has the DNA TGTGCCAGCAACAAAGGGGCTAGAAGCACAGATACGCAGTATTTT.

V usage is TRBV6-6 and J usage is TRBJ2-5; possibly TRBD2 for D (6 bases). The CDR3 is 14 residues long. Trimming took off 6 bases at V and 6 bases at J, with 17 bases between the two ends. Germline V gene data show CDR1 as MNHNY and CDR2 as SVGAGI (reference sequence). The CDR3 reads CASRGTGVAKTQYF. CDR3 sequence (DNA): TGTGCCAGCAGGGGGACGGGGGTCGCGAAGACCCAGTACTTC.

This chain uses TRBV29-1 with TRBJ1-4, with D tentatively TRBD1 (5 bases). Deletions cut 5 bases from V and 5 bases from J, with 12 bases between. Germline V CDR1 and CDR2: SQVTM, ANQGSEA. The CDR3 spans 13 residues. The CDR3 DNA is TGCAGCGTTTATCGCACAGGAAATGAAAAACTGTTTTTT. Its protein product is CSVYRTGNEKLFF. Filled out from reference TRBV29-1 and TRBJ1-4, the complete variable domain reads SAVISQKPSRDICQRGTSLTIQCQVDSQVTMMFWYRQQPGQSLTLIATANQGSEATYESGFVIDKFPISRPNLTFSTLTVSNMSPEDSSIYLCSVYRTGNEKLFFGSGTQLSVL.

This clonotype was seen a handful of times. This sequence joins TRBV11-1 and TRBJ1-1; no clear D gene. Germline V gene data show CDR1 as SGHAT and CDR2 as FQDESV (reference sequence). The V end lost 5 bases, the J end lost 3 bases, and 19 bases lay between the germline ends. The CDR3 length is 16 residues. CDR3 residues: CASSNFKTVRDTEAFF. The CDR3 DNA sequence: TGTGCCAGCAGCAATTTCAAGACCGTGAGGGACACTGAAGCTTTCTTT.

The chain couples TRBV20-1 to TRBJ2-2, with 7 bases fitting TRBD1. Germline loops: CDR1 DFQATT, CDR2 SNEGSKA (reference sequence). This CDR3 region has 14 residues. The ends lost 6 bases at V and 0 bases at J; junction bases unmatched: 4. The CDR3 sequence: CSAQGQPNTGELFF. The CDR3 bases are TGCAGTGCGCAGGGACAGCCGAACACCGGGGAGCTGTTTTTT.

This clonotype was found a few times. The chain joins TRBV4-3 to TRBJ2-2; D is perhaps TRBD1 (6 bases). Trimming cost V 6 bases and J 0 bases, with 11 bases left between them. The length of the CDR3 is 15 residues. The germline V gene encodes CDR1 LGHNA and CDR2 YSLEER. CDR3 bases: TGCGCCAGCAGGCCGGACAGTTCGAACACCGGGGAGCTGTTTTTT. This sequence encodes CASRPDSSNTGELFF.

CDR3 protein: CASSFRLAGGIEQFF. CDR3 coding DNA: TGTGCCAGCAGCTTCCGACTAGCGGGGGGGATTGAGCAGTTCTTC. The V gene is TRBV7-9, the J gene TRBJ2-1; TRBD2 matches at 14 bases. Losses at the gene ends were 3 bases for V and 9 bases for J; bases not matched to a gene: 4. Germline assignment: CDR1 SEHNR and CDR2 FQNEAQ (reference sequence). This CDR3 has 15 residues.

This clonotype has more than one count but fewer than ten. The chain employs TRBV14 and TRBJ1-1; possibly TRBD1 for D (5 bases). Germline V CDR1 and CDR2: SGHDN, FVKESK. V lost 4 bases to trimming and J lost 5 bases, with 11 bases between them. The CDR3 extends over 13 amino acids. The CDR3 loop reads CASSLQTETEAFF. The CDR3 nucleotides are TGTGCCAGCAGCCTTCAGACAGAGACTGAAGCTTTCTTT.

This clonotype was recorded once. The chain uses TRBV30 and TRBJ1-5, with D possibly matching TRBD1 (5 bases). Between the trimmed V and J ends, which lost 5 bases and 6 bases, there was a span of 8 bases. Germline CDR1 reads GTSNPN; CDR2 reads SVGIG (reference sequence). The CDR3 consists of 11 residues. The CDR3 region is CAWGGAQPQHF. The CDR3 DNA is TGTGCCTGGGGCGGGGCTCAGCCCCAGCATTTT.

This sequence joins TRBV2 and TRBJ2-7, with D perhaps TRBD1 (5 bases). Per the germline V gene, CDR1 is SNHLY and CDR2 is FYNNEI. Trimming left V 4 bases short and J 8 bases short, with 9 bases between. The CDR3 spans 11 residues. Written as DNA, the CDR3 is TGTGCCAGCAGTGCGGACAAGCAGCAGTACGTC. Protein sequence: CASSADKQQYV.

This clonotype has just a few counts. The chain recombines TRBV5-1 with TRBJ1-1; the D is unclear. Germline V lookup: CDR1 SGHRS, CDR2 YFSETQ. Trimming left V 4 bases short and J 8 bases short, with 15 bases between. This CDR3 is built from 13 residues. CDR3 nucleotide sequence: TGCGCCAGCAGCCCTTCTGGCCCAAGGGAAGCTTTCTTT. Amino acids: CASSPSGPREAFF. The whole variable domain, remainder taken from reference TRBV5-1 and TRBJ1-1, is KAGVTQTPRYLIKTRGQQVTLSCSPISGHRSVSWYQQTPGQGLQFLFEYFSETQRNKGNFPGRFSGRQFSNSRSEMNVSTLELGDSALYLCASSPSGPREAFFGQGTRLTVV.

The gene calls are TRBV6-2 or TRBV6-3 and TRBJ2-1, with D perhaps matching TRBD1 (6 bases). The ends were cut back, 4 bases at V and 2 bases at J, with 12 bases in the middle. Germline V gene sequence: CDR1 MNHEY, CDR2 SVGEGT. The CDR3 totals 15 residues. The CDR3 nucleotides are TGTGCCAGCAGTTTAACAGGGACCCCCTACAATGAGCAGTTCTTC. It specifies CASSLTGTPYNEQFF.

This clonotype was counted many times. This chain joins TRBV5-1 and TRBJ2-7, with 11 nucleotides matching TRBD1. Germline CDR1 and CDR2: SGHRS and YFSETQ. The CDR3 consists of 15 residues. V was clipped by 4 bases and J by 4 bases; unmatched bases: 7. CDR3 residues: CASSPGTGGVYEQYF. CDR3 coding DNA: TGCGCCAGCAGCCCCGGGACAGGGGGTGTGTACGAGCAGTACTTC.

In its sample, this clonotype was seen many times. J is TRBJ2-5 and V is TRBV10-3; D remains unclear. Per the germline V gene, CDR1 is ENHRY and CDR2 is SYGVKD. The length of the CDR3 is 13 residues. Trimming left V 1 base short and J 1 base short, with 4 bases between. CDR3 bases: TGTGCCATCAGTGAGTACGTCCAAGAGACCCAGTACTTC. As protein: CAISEYVQETQYF.

This clonotype was picked up many times. The V call is TRBV4-2, the J call TRBJ2-5, with D unclear. V lost 2 bases and J lost 5, with 9 bases in between. The CDR3 has 13 residues. Germline V gives CDR1 LGHNA, CDR2 YNFKEQ. CDR3 DNA: TGTGCCAGCAGCCAACCGGTTGGGGAGACCCAGTACTTC. It yields the protein CASSQPVGETQYF.

This clonotype was counted only a few times. The chain is built from TRBV6-5 and TRBJ2-3; 10 nucleotides agree with TRBD2. Germline CDR1 MNHEY, CDR2 SVGAGI. The junction had 8 bases not matched to a gene; V was cut back by 6 bases and J by 2 bases. The CDR3 length is 16 residues. This CDR3 is CASRVGSGGSTDTQYF. As DNA, the CDR3 is TGTGCCAGCAGGGTTGGTAGCGGGGGGTCCACAGATACGCAGTATTTT.

This chain links TRBV6-5 with TRBJ1-1; D unresolved. The V gene's germline CDR1 is MNHEY and CDR2 SVGAGI. This CDR3 has 12 residues. The V and J ends lost 2 bases and 8 bases respectively, with 9 bases between them. CDR3 region: CASSYNSGEAFF. As DNA, the CDR3 is TGTGCCAGCAGTTACAACAGCGGAGAAGCTTTCTTT.

The V and J genes are TRBV11-2 and TRBJ2-7, with 12 bases fitting TRBD1. After removal of 1 base from V and 3 bases from J, the junction contained 4 bases not matched to a gene. This CDR3 is built from 16 residues. Per the germline V gene, CDR1 is SGHAT and CDR2 is FQNNGV. Here the CDR3 reads CASSLGGQGAFYEQYV. The CDR3, as DNA: TGTGCCAGCAGCTTAGGGGGACAGGGGGCTTTCTACGAGCAGTACGTC.

The chain uses TRBV24-1 and TRBJ1-2; D is uncertain. Germline CDR1 reads KGHDR; CDR2 reads SFDVKD. V was trimmed by 2 bases and J by 4 bases, leaving 10 bases between them. CDR3 length equals 14 residues. In DNA form, the CDR3 reads TGTGCCACCAGTGATTCCCGGACGCGCTATGGCTACACCTTC. Protein sequence: CATSDSRTRYGYTF.